This is a list of T cell receptor beta chains from one sample in a study of low-dose radiotherapy and immunotherapy resistance in tumors. One entry per CDR3 protein, called by TCRdb with MiXCR from the reads. The table records more than 50,000 distinct CDR3 sequences, about 25% of them present only once. The material sequenced was PBMCs, taken after low-dose radiotherapy plus immunotherapy. The receptors come from a male donor with prostate cancer. The CDR3 runs from the conserved cysteine through the conserved F or W. The D gene is left open where the match is weak. The size of a clone is reported for some rows only, either as once, few or many, or as a class for expanded clones.

.	many	TRBV19	TRBJ1-1	CASTVRGNTEAFF	TGTGCCAGTACTGTCAGGGGGAACACTGAAGCTTTCTTT
.	many	TRBV28	TRBJ2-5	CASSSTLQYQETQYF	TGTGCCAGCAGTTCCACCCTACAGTACCAAGAGACCCAGTACTTC
.	.	TRBV28	TRBJ1-5	CASSNNRAGGNQPQHF	TGTGCCAGCAGTAACAACAGGGCTGGGGGCAATCAGCCCCAGCATTTT
TRBD1	few	TRBV5-1	TRBJ2-5	CASRTGDQETQYF	TGCGCCAGCAGAACAGGGGACCAAGAGACCCAGTACTTC
.	.	TRBV6-2/TRBV6-3	TRBJ2-1	CASSYSTTVTGEQFF	TGTGCCAGCAGTTACTCGACCACAGTGACGGGTGAGCAGTTCTTC
TRBD1	many	TRBV7-3	TRBJ1-2	CASSPGQGAGGYTF	TGTGCCAGCAGCCCGGGACAGGGGGCCGGTGGCTACACCTTC
TRBD2	.	TRBV28	TRBJ2-7	CASSLYSGKYEQYF	TGTGCCAGCAGCCTATATAGCGGGAAGTACGAGCAGTACTTC
TRBD1	.	TRBV27	TRBJ2-3	CASSLQGAGTDTQYF	TGTGCCAGCAGTTTACAGGGGGCTGGCACAGATACGCAGTATTTT
.	many	TRBV3-1	TRBJ1-5	CASSQDSGTGNQPQHF	TGTGCCAGCAGCCAAGATTCGGGGACGGGCAATCAGCCCCAGCATTTT
TRBD1	.	TRBV5-5	TRBJ2-7	CVSSVGPGGTGVSYEQYF	TGTGTCAGCAGCGTAGGGCCGGGAGGGACAGGGGTCTCCTACGAGCAGTACTTC
.	.	TRBV28	TRBJ1-1	CASSLHGLLNTEAFF	TGTGCCAGCAGCCTACATGGACTCTTGAACACTGAAGCTTTCTTT
TRBD2	many	TRBV28	TRBJ2-7	CASSFSLAGLSYEQYF	TGTGCCAGCAGTTTCTCACTAGCGGGACTCTCCTACGAGCAGTACTTC
TRBD1	.	TRBV6-1	TRBJ1-5	CASGGTGGLNQPQHF	TGTGCCAGCGGGGGGACAGGGGGCCTAAATCAGCCCCAGCATTTT
.	.	TRBV13	TRBJ2-1	CASSFGGSSYNEQFF	TGTGCCAGCAGCTTTGGCGGAAGCTCCTACAATGAGCAGTTCTTC
.	many	TRBV9	TRBJ2-1	CASSVAGTRNEQFF	TGTGCCAGCAGCGTAGCTGGTACCCGGAATGAGCAGTTCTTC
TRBD1	many	TRBV6-6	TRBJ1-2	CASSYGRGTGSYGYTF	TGTGCCAGCAGTTACGGCAGGGGGACGGGTAGTTATGGCTACACCTTC
TRBD1	many	TRBV7-3	TRBJ2-1	CASSPTSTGTYNEQFF	TGTGCCAGCAGCCCAACTTCGACAGGGACCTACAATGAGCAGTTCTTC
.	many	TRBV19	TRBJ2-6	CASSISRSRVSGANVLTF	TGTGCCAGTAGTATCAGCAGGAGCCGAGTCTCTGGGGCCAACGTCCTGACTTTC
TRBD2	many	TRBV27	TRBJ2-1	CASSFGGGRNNEQFF	TGTGCCAGCAGTTTTGGAGGCGGGAGAAACAATGAGCAGTTCTTC
TRBD2	many	TRBV7-9	TRBJ2-3	CASSRTSGSSDTQYF	TGTGCCAGCAGTAGGACTAGCGGGAGCTCAGATACGCAGTATTTT
TRBD2	many	TRBV11-2	TRBJ2-7	CASSSSTSGRVHYEQYF	TGTGCCAGCAGCTCATCGACTAGCGGGAGGGTTCATTACGAGCAGTACTTC
.	many	TRBV4-3	TRBJ1-1	CASSQVQGVTEAFF	TGCGCCAGCAGCCAAGTCCAGGGTGTCACTGAAGCTTTCTTT
.	many	TRBV29-1	TRBJ1-2	CSVDDGRTQGGYTF	TGCAGCGTTGACGACGGACGGACCCAGGGGGGCTACACCTTC
TRBD2	many	TRBV29-1	TRBJ2-7	CSVESSGIREQYF	TGCAGCGTTGAGAGTAGCGGGATAAGGGAGCAGTACTTC
TRBD1	many	TRBV5-1	TRBJ2-7	CASSLNRGPEQYF	TGCGCCAGCAGCTTAAACAGGGGTCCCGAGCAGTACTTC
.	many	TRBV29-1	TRBJ1-5	CSVSVGSNQPQHF	TGCAGCGTTTCAGTAGGGAGCAATCAGCCCCAGCATTTT
TRBD2	many	TRBV29-1	TRBJ2-3	CSADPGLAGIDTQYF	TGCAGCGCCGACCCGGGACTAGCAGGCATAGATACGCAGTATTTT
.	.	TRBV7-9	TRBJ1-1	CASSYGQPEAFF	TGTGCCAGCAGCTACGGACAGCCTGAAGCTTTCTTT
.	many	TRBV7-6	TRBJ2-1	CASSETDNEQFF	TGTGCCAGCAGCGAAACAGACAATGAGCAGTTCTTC
.	many	TRBV5-1	TRBJ1-2	CASSLGYGYTF	TGCGCCAGCAGCTTAGGGTATGGCTACACCTTC
TRBD1	many	TRBV12-3/TRBV12-4	TRBJ1-1	CASSLSPGTGTEAFF	TGTGCCAGCAGTCTTAGTCCCGGGACAGGGACTGAAGCTTTCTTT
.	many	TRBV6-6	TRBJ2-7	CASSYLVGEQYF	TGTGCCAGCAGTTACCTGGTGGGCGAGCAGTACTTC
TRBD2	once	TRBV7-6	TRBJ2-7	CASSAGTSGRREQYF	TGTGCCAGCAGCGCTGGGACTAGCGGACGGCGGGAGCAGTACTTC
.	many	TRBV18	TRBJ2-1	CASSPREQGPRAQFF	TGTGCCAGCTCACCACGGGAACAGGGCCCCCGAGCGCAGTTCTTC
TRBD2	many	TRBV27	TRBJ2-3	CASSSRTSGRAWDTQYF	TGTGCCAGCAGTTCCCGGACTAGCGGGAGGGCCTGGGATACGCAGTATTTT
.	many	TRBV7-9	TRBJ1-1	CASSHGQRAMNTEAFF	TGTGCCAGCAGCCATGGACAGCGGGCTATGAACACTGAAGCTTTCTTT
TRBD2	medium-sized	TRBV11-2	TRBJ2-3	CASSQELAGGADTQYF	TGCGCCAGCAGCCAAGAGCTAGCGGGGGGAGCAGATACGCAGTATTTT
.	once	TRBV5-6	TRBJ2-4	CASSFTKNIQYF	TGTGCCAGCAGCTTTACCAAAAACATTCAGTACTTC
.	.	TRBV5-4	TRBJ2-1	CASSLSTEQFF	TGTGCCAGCAGCTTGTCTACTGAGCAGTTCTTC
TRBD1	many	TRBV7-9	TRBJ1-1	CASSEGQGGNTEAFF	TGTGCCAGCAGCGAAGGACAGGGTGGGAACACTGAAGCTTTCTTT
TRBD1	.	TRBV20-1	TRBJ1-1	CSAMDREKMNTEAFF	TGCAGTGCTATGGACAGGGAAAAGATGAACACTGAAGCTTTCTTT
.	many	TRBV5-6	TRBJ2-2	CASSFGVGAGELFF	TGTGCCAGCAGCTTCGGAGTCGGTGCCGGGGAGCTGTTTTTT
.	many	TRBV7-2	TRBJ2-3	CASSSGGPADTQYF	TGCGCCAGCAGCTCCGGAGGGCCGGCAGATACGCAGTATTTT
TRBD1	few	TRBV9	TRBJ1-1	CASSDRTGGMGTEAFF	TGTGCCAGCAGCGACCGGACAGGGGGTATGGGGACTGAAGCTTTCTTT
TRBD1	many	TRBV5-1	TRBJ2-3	CASRPTGTGKSTDTQYF	TGCGCCAGCAGGCCAACCGGGACAGGAAAAAGCACAGATACGCAGTATTTT
.	many	TRBV30	TRBJ1-2	CAWSVGTGNYGYTF	TGTGCCTGGAGTGTTGGAACAGGGAACTATGGCTACACCTTC
TRBD2	many	TRBV7-2	TRBJ2-7	CASSPQRGSTYEQYF	TGTGCCAGCAGTCCACAGCGGGGATCGACCTACGAGCAGTACTTC
TRBD2	many	TRBV6-5	TRBJ2-1	CASSYTPTGGTRVF	TGTGCCAGCAGTTACACGCCCACGGGGGGGACCAGGGTCTTC
TRBD1	many	TRBV2	TRBJ2-7	CASSDGQGVVEQYF	TGTGCCAGCAGCGACGGACAGGGCGTCGTCGAGCAGTACTTC
.	many	TRBV5-1	TRBJ2-5	CASSPASNAETQYF	TGCGCCAGCAGCCCCGCATCAAATGCCGAGACCCAGTACTTC
TRBD1	.	TRBV28	TRBJ2-7	CASMTTGGITAEQYF	TGTGCCAGCATGACGACAGGGGGCATTACGGCCGAGCAGTACTTC
.	.	TRBV5-4	TRBJ2-1	CASSYQVNNEQFF	TGTGCCAGCAGCTACCAGGTGAACAATGAGCAGTTCTTC
.	many	TRBV11-2	TRBJ2-7	CASSLNGAYEQYF	TGTGCCAGCAGCTTAAACGGTGCCTACGAGCAGTACTTC
TRBD2	many	TRBV12-3/TRBV12-4	TRBJ2-3	CASSLSGGQRSDTQYF	TGTGCCAGCAGTTTAAGCGGGGGGCAGCGTTCAGATACGCAGTATTTT
TRBD1	many	TRBV9	TRBJ2-1	CASSAGRNRGRWYNEQFF	TGTGCCAGCAGCGCCGGCCGGAACAGGGGGCGATGGTACAATGAGCAGTTCTTC
TRBD2	many	TRBV10-3	TRBJ2-3	CAISGKAGSTDTQYF	TGTGCCATCAGTGGGAAAGCGGGAAGCACAGATACGCAGTATTTT
.	many	TRBV9	TRBJ2-3	CASSVAGGVTDTQYF	TGTGCCAGCAGCGTAGCTGGGGGAGTCACAGATACGCAGTATTTT